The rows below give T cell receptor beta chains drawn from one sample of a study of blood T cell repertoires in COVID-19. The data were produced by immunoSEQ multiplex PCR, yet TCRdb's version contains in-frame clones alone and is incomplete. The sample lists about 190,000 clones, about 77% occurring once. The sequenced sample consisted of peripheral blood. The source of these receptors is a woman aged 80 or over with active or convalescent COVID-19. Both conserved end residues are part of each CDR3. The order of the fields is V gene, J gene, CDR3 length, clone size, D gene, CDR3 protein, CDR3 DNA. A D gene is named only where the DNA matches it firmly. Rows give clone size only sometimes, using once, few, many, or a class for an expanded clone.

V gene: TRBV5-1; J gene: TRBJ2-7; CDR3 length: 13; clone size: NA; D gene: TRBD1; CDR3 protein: CASSWGTGVEQYF; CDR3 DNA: TGCGCCAGCAGCTGGGGGACAGGGGTCGAGCAGTACTTC
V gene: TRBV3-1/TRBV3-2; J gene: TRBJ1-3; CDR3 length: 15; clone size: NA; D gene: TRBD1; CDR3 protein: CASSQDGRTGSTIYF; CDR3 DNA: TGTGCCAGCAGCCAAGATGGTCGGACAGGGAGTACCATATATTTT
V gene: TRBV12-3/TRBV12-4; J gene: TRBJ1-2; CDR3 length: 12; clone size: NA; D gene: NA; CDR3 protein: CASSLLRAGYTF; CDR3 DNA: TGTGCCAGCAGCCTTCTCAGGGCTGGCTACACCTTC
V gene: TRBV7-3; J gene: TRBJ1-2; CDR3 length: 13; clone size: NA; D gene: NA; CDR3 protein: CASSFDRFLGYTF; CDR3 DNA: TGTGCCAGCAGCTTCGACAGGTTCCTTGGCTACACCTTC
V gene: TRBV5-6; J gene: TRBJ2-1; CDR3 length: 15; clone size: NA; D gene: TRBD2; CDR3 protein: CASSLSGGAGWEQFF; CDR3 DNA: TGTGCCAGCAGCCTTAGCGGGGGGGCCGGCTGGGAGCAGTTCTTC
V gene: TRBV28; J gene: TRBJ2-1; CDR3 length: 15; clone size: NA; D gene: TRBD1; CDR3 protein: CASSSGGQGANEQFF; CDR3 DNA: TGTGCCAGCAGTTCGGGCGGACAGGGGGCCAATGAGCAGTTCTTC
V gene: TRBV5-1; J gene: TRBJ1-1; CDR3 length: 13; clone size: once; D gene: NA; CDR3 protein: CASSSSGNTEAFF; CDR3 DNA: TGCGCCAGCAGCTCGTCCGGGAACACTGAAGCTTTCTTT
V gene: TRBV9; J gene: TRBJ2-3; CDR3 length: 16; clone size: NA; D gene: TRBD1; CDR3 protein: CASSVEAGGWTDTQYF; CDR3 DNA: TGTGCCAGCAGCGTAGAGGCAGGGGGTTGGACAGATACGCAGTATTTT
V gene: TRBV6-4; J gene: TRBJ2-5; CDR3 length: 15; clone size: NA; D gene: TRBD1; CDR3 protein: CASSDGDSLQETQYF; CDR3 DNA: TGTGCCAGCAGTGACGGGGACAGCCTACAAGAGACCCAGTACTTC
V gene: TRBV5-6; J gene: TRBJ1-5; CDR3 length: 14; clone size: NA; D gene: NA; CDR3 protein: CASSSGLSNQPQHF; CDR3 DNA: TGTGCCAGCAGCTCAGGGCTTAGCAATCAGCCCCAGCATTTT
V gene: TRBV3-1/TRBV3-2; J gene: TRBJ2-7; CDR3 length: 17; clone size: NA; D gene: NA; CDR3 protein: CASSQVILGQGGYEQYF; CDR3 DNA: TGTGCCAGCAGCCAAGTGATTCTCGGCCAGGGGGGTTACGAGCAGTACTTC
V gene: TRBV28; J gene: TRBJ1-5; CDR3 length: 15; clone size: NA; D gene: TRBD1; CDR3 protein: CASSLQGRSNQPQHF; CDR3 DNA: TGTGCCAGCAGCCTACAGGGGCGAAGCAATCAGCCCCAGCATTTT
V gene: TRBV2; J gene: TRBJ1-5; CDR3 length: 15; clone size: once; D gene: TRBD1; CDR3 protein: CASSGDRVPNQPQHF; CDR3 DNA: TGTGCCAGCAGTGGGGACAGGGTACCCAATCAGCCCCAGCATTTT
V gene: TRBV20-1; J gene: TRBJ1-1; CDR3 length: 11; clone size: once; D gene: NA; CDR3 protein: CSTFRGTEAFF; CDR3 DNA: TGCAGTACTTTCCGGGGCACTGAAGCTTTCTTT
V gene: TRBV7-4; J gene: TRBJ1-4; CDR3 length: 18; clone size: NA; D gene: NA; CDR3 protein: CASSFPLRQRSTNEKLFF; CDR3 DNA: TGTGCCAGCAGCTTCCCCCTTCGACAGAGATCAACTAATGAAAAACTGTTTTTT
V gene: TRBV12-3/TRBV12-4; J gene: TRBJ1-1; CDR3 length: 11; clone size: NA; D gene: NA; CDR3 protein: CASSRRAEAFF; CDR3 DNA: TGTGCCAGCAGCCGTCGGGCTGAAGCTTTCTTT
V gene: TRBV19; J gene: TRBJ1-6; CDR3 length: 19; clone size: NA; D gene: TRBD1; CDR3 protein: CASSLSGTGSRSYNSPLHF; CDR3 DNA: TGTGCCAGTAGTTTATCCGGGACAGGCTCCCGCTCCTATAATTCACCCCTCCACTTT
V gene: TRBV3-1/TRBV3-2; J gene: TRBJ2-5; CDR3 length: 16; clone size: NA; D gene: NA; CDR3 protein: CASSVDLGRLGETQYF; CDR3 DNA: TGTGCCAGCAGCGTAGACCTAGGGAGGCTAGGGGAGACCCAGTACTTC
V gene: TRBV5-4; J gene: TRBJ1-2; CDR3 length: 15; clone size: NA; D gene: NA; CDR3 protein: CASSSSVSGSYGYTF; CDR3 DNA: TGTGCCAGCAGCTCGTCGGTATCAGGAAGCTATGGCTACACCTTC
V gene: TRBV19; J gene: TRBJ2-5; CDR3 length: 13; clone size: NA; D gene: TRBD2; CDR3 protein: CASSPGLAETQYF; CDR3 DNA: TGTGCCAGTAGTCCGGGACTAGCGGAGACCCAGTACTTC